This T cell receptor (beta chain) was sequenced in a study of blood T cell repertoires in COVID-19. Using immunoSEQ multiplex PCR, the repertoire was profiled, and TCRdb retains in-frame clones only, with some absent. The repertoire holds 140,000 to 150,000 clones, with around 90% as singletons. The ends lost 5 bases at V and 1 base at J; junction bases unmatched: 3. The CDR3 runs to 16 residues. The germline V gene encodes CDR1 LNHDA and CDR2 SQIVND (reference sequence). This TCR came from a woman between 50 and 59 years old with acute or convalescent COVID-19. Sequenced material: peripheral blood. V is TRBV19 and J is TRBJ1-6; 9 nucleotides line up with TRBD1. In DNA form, the CDR3 reads TGTGCCAGTAGTGGACAGGGGCCGTCCTATAATTCACCCCTCCACTTT. Encoded protein: CASSGQGPSYNSPLHF.